What follows are 32 T cell receptor beta chains derived from one specimen sequenced in a study of T cells after yellow fever vaccination. TCRdb analysed the 5' RACE reads with MiXCR anew, one entry per CDR3 protein. Here the sample spans approximately 31,000 distinct CDR3 sequences, 10% being singletons. Sequenced here: PBMCs, either bulk or a sorted T-cell subset (CD4+, CD8+, memory, or dextramer-sorted; not recorded which), sampled about 2 weeks after the first yellow fever vaccination. These receptors were collected from a man between 18 and 29 years old who received the YFV17D yellow fever vaccine.

This clonotype was detected ten times or more. The genes are TRBV6-5 and TRBJ2-7; D assignment may be TRBD1 or TRBD2 (5 bases each). The CDR3 consists of 15 residues. V gave up 4 bases and J gave up 0 bases, with 13 bases separating them. Germline CDR1 MNHEY, CDR2 SVGAGI. The CDR3 DNA sequence: TGTGCCAGCAGTTCCGGGACGCAAAGCTCCTACGAGCAGTACTTC. Translating it yields CASSSGTQSSYEQYF.

This clonotype appeared many times. CDR3 bases: TGCGCCAGCAGCTTGGGATACGGGGTTTACAATGAGCAGTTCTTC. It translates to CASSLGYGVYNEQFF. The chain joins TRBV5-1 to TRBJ2-1; perhaps TRBD2 as D (5 bases). The CDR3 contains 15 residues. Between the trimmed V and J ends, which lost 0 bases and 4 bases, there was a span of 11 bases. Germline CDR1 SGHRS, CDR2 YFSETQ.

In its sample, this clonotype was seen many times. The chain recombines TRBV5-1 with TRBJ2-1, with D possibly TRBD2 on 6 matching bases. The V and J ends lost 0 bases and 7 bases respectively, with 8 bases between them. The CDR3 contains 13 residues. Germline CDR1 reads SGHRS; CDR2 reads YFSETQ. The CDR3 DNA sequence: TGCGCCAGCAGCTTGGCCGGGGGAAATGAGCAGTTCTTC. Its translation is CASSLAGGNEQFF.

In this sample, this clonotype turned up many times. The rearrangement joins TRBV27 to TRBJ2-7; possible D gene TRBD1, 6 bases. This CDR3 comprises 15 residues. V lost 6 bases and J lost 1, with 16 bases in between. Germline loops: CDR1 MNHEY, CDR2 SMNVEV (reference sequence). The CDR3 nucleotides read TGTGCCAGCAGGGAAACAACAGGGAATTCCTACGAGCAGTACTTC. Translating it yields CASRETTGNSYEQYF.

Many counts were recorded for this clonotype. This chain joins TRBV12-3 or TRBV12-4 and TRBJ1-2; 7 bases align to TRBD1. The CDR3 runs to 13 residues. V dropped 3 bases and J dropped 4; count of bases not matched to a gene: 2. The CDR3 bases are TGTGCCAGCAGTTTTGACAGGGTCTATGGCTACACCTTC. It translates to CASSFDRVYGYTF.

Ten or more counts support this clonotype. The chain is built from TRBV6-4 and TRBJ2-3, with 10 bases identical to TRBD1. The CDR3 is made up of 15 amino acids. Germline trimming cut 0 bases from V and 4 bases from J; bases unmatched to any gene: 1. CDR1 and CDR2 (germline): MRHNA, SNTAGT. The CDR3 spells CASSDSTGGADTQYF. The CDR3 DNA sequence: TGTGCCAGCAGTGACTCGACAGGGGGCGCAGATACGCAGTATTTT.

V usage is TRBV5-1 and J usage is TRBJ2-6, with D unresolved. The CDR3 totals 15 residues. From germline, CDR1 is SGHRS and CDR2 YFSETQ. Trimming pared 2 bases from V and 3 bases from J, leaving 9 bases between. The CDR3 is CASSFDGGGANVLTF. DNA of the CDR3: TGCGCCAGCAGCTTCGACGGCGGTGGGGCCAACGTCCTGACTTTC.

At least ten counts were recorded for this clonotype. The CDR3 here is CASSVGEHSNQPQHF. In DNA form, the CDR3 reads TGCGCCAGCAGCGTCGGGGAGCATAGCAATCAGCCCCAGCATTTT. V is TRBV5-1 and J is TRBJ1-5; D uncertain. The germline gives CDR1 SGHRS, CDR2 YFSETQ. V was clipped by 4 bases and J by 0 bases, with 11 bases between them. CDR3 size: 15 residues.

This clonotype was counted many times. The V gene is TRBV20-1, the J gene TRBJ1-4; D unclear. The germline V and J ends were trimmed by 0 bases and 5 bases, with 13 bases remaining between them. The CDR3 totals 15 residues. CDR1 DFQATT and CDR2 SNEGSKA come from the germline V gene (reference sequence). The CDR3 bases are TGCAGTGCTAGAGATCCCCTCACGATCAATGAAAAACTGTTTTTT. Residues: CSARDPLTINEKLFF.

This clonotype was observed at least ten times. V usage is TRBV12-3 or TRBV12-4 and J usage is TRBJ2-7, with 7 bases matching TRBD1. This CDR3 is built from 14 residues. V lost 6 bases to trimming and J lost 3 bases; unmatched junction nucleotides: 8. CDR3 DNA sequence: TGTGCCAGCAGACATTCAGGGGGTCTCTACGAGCAGTACGTC. Translated: CASRHSGGLYEQYV.

This clonotype was observed a few times. The chain links TRBV20-1 to TRBJ2-3, with TRBD2 matching 13 bases. The junction had 3 bases not matched to a gene; V was cut back by 3 bases and J by 3 bases. The CDR3 is 15 residues long. CDR1 is DFQATT, CDR2 SNEGSKA, per germline (reference sequence). The CDR3 DNA sequence: TGCAGTGCTAGCTGGACTAGCGGGGGAACAGATACGCAGTATTTT. Its translation is CSASWTSGGTDTQYF.

About this clonotype: This may come from a read error, since a much larger clone is one base off. V and J are TRBV12-3 or TRBV12-4 and TRBJ1-5; 8 nucleotides agree with TRBD1. There are 15 residues in the CDR3. V shed 5 bases, J shed 4 bases, and the junction held 7 bases outside the gene matches. CDR3 DNA sequence: TGTGCCAGCAGTCCAGACTGGACAGGGAATCAGCCCCAGCATTTT. This translates into CASSPDWTGNQPQHF.

Regarding this clonotype: A much larger clone differs from this one at a single base, so this may be a read error. The chain recombines TRBV7-9 with TRBJ2-1, with D possibly being TRBD2 (6 bases). This CDR3 is 14 amino acids long. Germline V CDR1 and CDR2: SEHNR, FQNEAQ (reference sequence). V gave up 4 bases and J gave up 9 bases, with 16 bases separating them. CDR3 sequence (DNA): TGTGCCAGCAGCTCGAACAGTGGGGGGAGTGAGCAGTTCTTC. This codes for CASSSNSGGSEQFF.

This clonotype is medium-sized within its sample. V usage is TRBV5-5 and J usage is TRBJ2-1; tentatively, D is TRBD2 (5 bases). This CDR3 comprises 15 residues. CDR1 and CDR2 from the germline V gene are SGHKS and YYEKEE (reference sequence). V was shortened by 2 bases and J by 4 bases, with 13 bases between the two germline ends. The CDR3 DNA reads TGTGCCAGCAGCTTTCACGCGACTACTTACAATGAGCAGTTCTTC. Its translation is CASSFHATTYNEQFF.

About this clonotype: A much larger clone differs from this one at a single base, so this may be a read error. The chain has TRBV12-5 and TRBJ2-5, with D possibly matching TRBD2 (5 bases). Trimming removed 5 bases from V and 5 bases from J, with 18 bases in between. The CDR3 has 15 amino acids. The germline V gene encodes CDR1 LGHNT and CDR2 FRNRAP. The CDR3 nucleotides are TGTGCTAGTGGTCCCAATTCCGGCGGGTTTGAGACCCAGTACTTC. Protein product: CASGPNSGGFETQYF.

Of note for this clonotype: This may be a read error: a much more frequent sequence differs by one nucleotide. The chain uses TRBV7-9 and TRBJ2-7, with D tentatively TRBD2 (7 bases). V lost 3 bases to trimming and J lost 7 bases, with 16 bases between them. Per the germline V gene, CDR1 is SEHNR and CDR2 is FQNEAQ (reference sequence). The CDR3 has 14 amino acids. The CDR3 is CASSFVGGAEEQYF. The CDR3 DNA reads as TGTGCCAGCAGCTTCGTAGGGGGGGCTGAGGAGCAGTACTTC.

Many counts were recorded for this clonotype. The chain joins TRBV7-6 to TRBJ2-3; a weak D match, TRBD2 (5 bases). In germline, CDR1 is SGHVS, CDR2 FNYEAQ. Trimming stripped 8 bases from V and 4 bases from J, with 13 bases between. The CDR3 loop spans 13 amino acids. The CDR3 DNA sequence: TGTGCCAGCGGACTTGACGCAGCAGATACGCAGTATTTT. It specifies CASGLDAADTQYF.

This clonotype was detected ten times or more. The chain uses TRBV7-2 and TRBJ2-3; weak D call: TRBD1 (6 bases). The CDR3 consists of 14 residues. Germline V gives CDR1 SGHTA, CDR2 FQGNSA. V lost 0 bases and J 8 bases, leaving 12 bases between the germline ends. CDR3 protein: CASSLAGAIRTQYF. Here the CDR3 DNA reads TGTGCCAGCAGCTTAGCGGGGGCGATTCGTACGCAGTATTTT.

This clonotype was recorded many times. CDR3 protein: CASSSNGNTGELFF. The CDR3 DNA reads TGCGCCAGCAGTTCCAATGGGAACACCGGGGAGCTGTTTTTT. The chain uses TRBV5-1 and TRBJ2-2; no firm D call. The CDR3 has 14 residues. V dropped 5 bases and J dropped 1 base, with 9 bases sitting between them. Germline V gene data show CDR1 as SGHRS and CDR2 as YFSETQ.

This clonotype showed up many times. This chain connects TRBV19 to TRBJ2-1, with D perhaps matching TRBD1 (5 bases). The length of the CDR3 is 13 residues. V was clipped by 7 bases and J by 2 bases, with 9 bases between them. Germline V gene sequence: CDR1 LNHDA, CDR2 SQIVND (reference sequence). This CDR3 is CASTLGAYNEQFF. The CDR3 DNA reads as TGTGCCAGTACCCTAGGGGCCTACAATGAGCAGTTCTTC.

This clonotype was observed many times. The CDR3 loop is CASSQDWAEGRETQYF. The CDR3, as DNA: TGCGCCAGCAGCCAAGATTGGGCCGAGGGAAGGGAGACCCAGTACTTC. The genes are TRBV4-3 and TRBJ2-5; perhaps TRBD2 as D (5 bases). The CDR3 consists of 16 residues. Germline CDR1 is LGHNA and CDR2 is YSLEER. Trimming stripped 0 bases from V and 5 bases from J, with 16 bases between.

This clonotype was recorded many times. The gene calls are TRBV6-1 and TRBJ1-2; 12 bases match TRBD1. CDR1 and CDR2 (germline): MNHNS, SASEGT. The CDR3 is made up of 15 amino acids. V shed 7 bases, J shed 6 bases, and the junction held 9 bases outside the gene matches. CDR3 in amino acids: CASIQPGTGGDGYTF. The CDR3 DNA sequence: TGTGCCAGCATTCAACCCGGGACAGGGGGCGATGGCTACACCTTC.

In this sample, this clonotype turned up many times. The chain uses TRBV7-2 and TRBJ1-1; unclear D gene. Germline CDR1 and CDR2: SGHTA and FQGNSA. Trimming removed 5 bases at V and 4 bases at J, with 8 bases between. This CDR3 region has 12 residues. The CDR3 DNA sequence: TGTGCCAGCAGCCGACTCGGCACTGAAGCTTTCTTT. Translation gives CASSRLGTEAFF.

This clonotype was recorded many times. The chain recombines TRBV9 with TRBJ2-2; TRBD2 matches at 15 bases. The J segment lost 6 bases and the V segment lost 2 bases, leaving 5 bases of the junction unmatched. Germline loops: CDR1 SGDLS, CDR2 YYNGEE. This CDR3 is 17 amino acids long. CDR3 region: CASSVGLAGGVPGELFF. The CDR3 nucleotides are TGTGCCAGCAGCGTGGGACTAGCGGGGGGTGTCCCCGGGGAGCTGTTTTTT.

The CDR3 loop reads CAWSGGNYGYTF. The DNA of the CDR3 is TGTGCCTGGAGTGGGGGCAACTATGGCTACACCTTC. The J gene is TRBJ1-2, the V gene TRBV30; tentatively, D is TRBD1 (5 bases). This CDR3 is built from 12 residues. Germline CDR1 reads GTSNPN; CDR2 reads SVGIG (reference sequence). Trimming took off 1 base at V and 2 bases at J, with 5 bases between the two ends. Full variable domain (missing parts from reference TRBV30 and TRBJ1-2): SQTIHQWPATLVQPVGSPLSLECTVEGTSNPNLYWYRQAAGRGLQLLFYSVGIGQISSEVPQNLSASRPQDRQFILSSKKLLLSDSGFYLCAWSGGNYGYTFGSGTRLTVV.

This clonotype was recorded many times. The V and J genes are TRBV3-1 and TRBJ1-2; perhaps TRBD1 as D (6 bases). The CDR3 has 15 amino acids. Trimming left V 0 bases short and J 2 bases short, with 10 bases between. CDR1 is LGHDT and CDR2 is YNNKEL in the germline V gene (reference sequence). This CDR3 reads CASSQDGTLNYGYTF. DNA for the CDR3: TGTGCCAGCAGCCAAGACGGGACACTAAACTATGGCTACACCTTC.

This clonotype has at least ten counts. The rearrangement uses TRBV7-8 and TRBJ2-3; 14 nucleotides line up with TRBD2. The junction had 6 bases not matched to a gene; V was cut back by 5 bases and J by 2 bases. Looked up from germline, CDR1 is SGHVS and CDR2 is FQNEAQ. The CDR3 has 17 residues. The CDR3 is CASSPGTSGGLTDTQYF. Written as DNA, the CDR3 is TGTGCCAGCAGCCCGGGGACTAGCGGGGGACTCACAGATACGCAGTATTTT.

The table lists this clonotype with many counts. The chain is built from TRBV18 and TRBJ2-3; D is undetermined. This CDR3 has 13 amino acids. The germline V and J ends were trimmed by 3 bases and 0 bases, with 4 bases remaining between them. Looked up from germline, CDR1 is KGHSH and CDR2 is LQKENI. The CDR3 loop is CASSPASTDTQYF. The DNA of the CDR3 is TGTGCCAGCTCACCGGCTAGCACAGATACGCAGTATTTT.

With regard to this clonotype: A read error may explain this, as a much larger clone is one base away. This chain links TRBV7-8 with TRBJ2-1; 10 positions match TRBD2. Germline V gene data show CDR1 as SGHVS and CDR2 as FQNEAQ. This CDR3 spans 16 amino acids. V dropped 5 bases and J dropped 7; count of bases not matched to a gene: 11. The CDR3 here is CASSLGASGGCNEQFF. As DNA, the CDR3 is TGTGCCAGCAGCCTCGGGGCTAGCGGGGGTTGTAATGAGCAGTTCTTC. The variable domain in full, with the rest retrieved from reference TRBV7-8 and TRBJ2-1, is GAGVSQSPRYKVAKRGQDVALRCDPISGHVSLFWYQQALGQGPEFLTYFQNEAQLDKSGLPSDRFFAERPEGSVSTLKIQRTQQEDSAVYLCASSLGASGGCNEQFFGPGTRLTVL.

This clonotype was counted ten times or more. V and J are TRBV6-5 and TRBJ2-6; either TRBD1 or TRBD2 may supply D (5 bases each). CDR3 length: 16 amino acids. Germline CDR1 reads MNHEY; CDR2 reads SVGAGI. Trimming stripped 0 bases from V and 0 bases from J, with 6 bases between. The CDR3 DNA sequence: TGTGCCAGCAGTTACTCGGGGGACTCTGGGGCCAACGTCCTGACTTTC. Translated, it gives CASSYSGDSGANVLTF.

Ten or more counts support this clonotype. The chain recombines TRBV2 with TRBJ1-6, with D possibly TRBD1 on 5 matching bases. The CDR3 runs to 13 residues. The V and J ends lost 3 bases and 10 bases respectively, with 10 bases between them. Germline V gene sequence: CDR1 SNHLY, CDR2 FYNNEI. DNA for the CDR3: TGTGCCAGCAGTGACAGGGAGCACTCACCCCTCCACTTT. It specifies CASSDREHSPLHF.

This clonotype was seen many times. V is TRBV4-2 and J is TRBJ2-7; 7 bases map to TRBD2. Germline loops: CDR1 LGHNA, CDR2 YNFKEQ. There are 14 residues in the CDR3. Losses at the gene ends were 3 bases for V and 6 bases for J; bases not matched to a gene: 8. The CDR3 DNA sequence: TGTGCCAGCAGCCAGGGGGGGGGGTCCGGCGAGCAGTACTTC. Translation gives CASSQGGGSGEQYF.